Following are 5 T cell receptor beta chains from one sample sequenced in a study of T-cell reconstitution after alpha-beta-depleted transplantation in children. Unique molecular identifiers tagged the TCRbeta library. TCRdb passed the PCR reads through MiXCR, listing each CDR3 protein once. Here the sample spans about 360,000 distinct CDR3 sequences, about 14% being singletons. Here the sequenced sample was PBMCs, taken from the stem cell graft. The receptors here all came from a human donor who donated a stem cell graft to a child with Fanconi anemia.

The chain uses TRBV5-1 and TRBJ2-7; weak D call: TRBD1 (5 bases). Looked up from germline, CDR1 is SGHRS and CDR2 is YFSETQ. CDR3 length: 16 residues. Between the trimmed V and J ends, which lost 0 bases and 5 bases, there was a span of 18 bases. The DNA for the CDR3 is TGCGCCAGCAGCTTGGAGATCACAGGTCGGAGCCACGAGCAGTACTTC. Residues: CASSLEITGRSHEQYF.

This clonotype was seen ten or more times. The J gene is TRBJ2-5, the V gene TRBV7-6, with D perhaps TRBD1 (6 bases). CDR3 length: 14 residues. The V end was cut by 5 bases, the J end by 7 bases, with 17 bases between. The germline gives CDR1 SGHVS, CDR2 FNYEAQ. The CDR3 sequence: CASSPTGTPGTQYF. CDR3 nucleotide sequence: TGTGCCAGCAGCCCGACCGGGACACCCGGGACCCAGTACTTC. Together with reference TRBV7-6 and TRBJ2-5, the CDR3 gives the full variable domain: GAGVSQSPRYKVTKRGQDVALRCDPISGHVSLYWYRQALGQGPEFLTYFNYEAQQDKSGLPNDRFSAERPEGSISTLTIQRTEQRDSAMYRCASSPTGTPGTQYFGPGTRLLVL.

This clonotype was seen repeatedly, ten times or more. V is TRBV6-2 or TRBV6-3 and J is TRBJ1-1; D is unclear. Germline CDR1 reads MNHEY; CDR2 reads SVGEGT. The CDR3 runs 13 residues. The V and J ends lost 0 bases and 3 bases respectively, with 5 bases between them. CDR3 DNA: TGTGCCAGCAGTTACTCGAAGGACACTGAAGCTTTCTTT. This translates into CASSYSKDTEAFF.

The CDR3 coding sequence is TGTGCCAGCAGCCCGAGCGCGGCCTGGGAGACCCAGTACTTC. Its translation is CASSPSAAWETQYF. The chain joins TRBV9 to TRBJ2-5; D remains ambiguous. Germline lookup yields CDR1 SGDLS and CDR2 YYNGEE. The CDR3 loop spans 14 amino acids. Trimming left V 4 bases short and J 5 bases short, with 15 bases between.

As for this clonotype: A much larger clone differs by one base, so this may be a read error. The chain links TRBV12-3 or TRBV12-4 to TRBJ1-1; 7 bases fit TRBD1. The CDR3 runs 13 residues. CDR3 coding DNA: TGTGCCAGCAGTCAACAGGGGAACACTGAATCTTTCTTT. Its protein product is CASSQQGNTESFF.